The clone carrying this TCR beta chain appeared a single time. There was one heparinised blood draw per donor, averaging around 120 mL. Expressed TCRB transcripts were sequenced because the isolated RNA had all been reverse transcribed beforehand. Here immunoSEQ multiplex PCR was the method, and the copy in TCRdb shows in-frame clones only, minus some. This table has 130,000 to 150,000 clones, under 60% appearing once. The sample comes from a study of beta chain features in type 1 diabetes. CDR1 is MDHEN and CDR2 is SYDVKM in the germline V gene. The V end lost 2 bases, the J end lost 0 bases, and 10 bases lay between the germline ends. This CDR3 spans 15 amino acids.

The receptor was isolated from a man younger than 30 in good health. The specimen sequenced was Tregs from blood. The V gene is TRBV28, the J gene TRBJ1-1; D is unclear. The CDR3 loop is CASSLAAVMNTEAFF. DNA for the CDR3: TGTGCCAGCAGTTTAGCGGCAGTCATGAACACTGAAGCTTTCTTT. Looking up the rest from reference TRBV28 and TRBJ1-1 gives the full variable domain: DVKVTQSSRYLVKRTGEKVFLECVQDMDHENMFWYRQDPGLGLRLIYFSYDVKMKEKGDIPEGYSVSREKKERFSLILESASTNQTSMYLCASSLAAVMNTEAFFGQGTRLTVV.